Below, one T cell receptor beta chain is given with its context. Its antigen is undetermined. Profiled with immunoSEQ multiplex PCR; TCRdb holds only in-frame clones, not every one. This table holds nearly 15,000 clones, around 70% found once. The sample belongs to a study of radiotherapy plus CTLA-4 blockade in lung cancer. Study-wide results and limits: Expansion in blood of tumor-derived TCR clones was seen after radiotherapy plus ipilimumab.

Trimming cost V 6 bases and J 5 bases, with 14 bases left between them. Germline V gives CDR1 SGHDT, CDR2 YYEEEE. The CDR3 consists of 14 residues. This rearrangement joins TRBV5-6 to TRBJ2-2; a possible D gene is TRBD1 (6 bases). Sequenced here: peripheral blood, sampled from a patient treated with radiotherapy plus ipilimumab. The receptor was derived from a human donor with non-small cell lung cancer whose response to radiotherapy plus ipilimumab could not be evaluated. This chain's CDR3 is CASTATGRTGELFF. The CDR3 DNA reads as TGTGCCAGCACTGCCACAGGGCGGACCGGGGAGCTGTTTTTT.